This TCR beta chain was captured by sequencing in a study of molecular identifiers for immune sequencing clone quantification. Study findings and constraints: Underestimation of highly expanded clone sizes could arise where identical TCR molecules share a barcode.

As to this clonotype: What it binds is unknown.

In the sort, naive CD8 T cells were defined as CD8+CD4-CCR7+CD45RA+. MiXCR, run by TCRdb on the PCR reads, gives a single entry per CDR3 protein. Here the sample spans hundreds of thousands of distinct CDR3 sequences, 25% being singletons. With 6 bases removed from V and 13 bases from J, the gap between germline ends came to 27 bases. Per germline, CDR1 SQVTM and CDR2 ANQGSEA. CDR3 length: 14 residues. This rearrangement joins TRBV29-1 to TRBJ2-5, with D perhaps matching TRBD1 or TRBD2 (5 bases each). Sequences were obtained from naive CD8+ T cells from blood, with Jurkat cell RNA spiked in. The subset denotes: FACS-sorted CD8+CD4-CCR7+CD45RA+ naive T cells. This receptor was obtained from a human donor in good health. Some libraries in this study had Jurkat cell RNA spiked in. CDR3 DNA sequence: TGCAGCGTGGGCGGTCCGGGACCCCAAGCGCCCCCGTACTTC. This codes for CSVGGPGPQAPPYF. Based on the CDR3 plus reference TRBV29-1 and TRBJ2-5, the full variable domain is SAVISQKPSRDICQRGTSLTIQCQVDSQVTMMFWYRQQPGQSLTLIATANQGSEATYESGFVIDKFPISRPNLTFSTLTVSNMSPEDSSIYLCSVGGPGPQAPPYFGPGTRLLVL.